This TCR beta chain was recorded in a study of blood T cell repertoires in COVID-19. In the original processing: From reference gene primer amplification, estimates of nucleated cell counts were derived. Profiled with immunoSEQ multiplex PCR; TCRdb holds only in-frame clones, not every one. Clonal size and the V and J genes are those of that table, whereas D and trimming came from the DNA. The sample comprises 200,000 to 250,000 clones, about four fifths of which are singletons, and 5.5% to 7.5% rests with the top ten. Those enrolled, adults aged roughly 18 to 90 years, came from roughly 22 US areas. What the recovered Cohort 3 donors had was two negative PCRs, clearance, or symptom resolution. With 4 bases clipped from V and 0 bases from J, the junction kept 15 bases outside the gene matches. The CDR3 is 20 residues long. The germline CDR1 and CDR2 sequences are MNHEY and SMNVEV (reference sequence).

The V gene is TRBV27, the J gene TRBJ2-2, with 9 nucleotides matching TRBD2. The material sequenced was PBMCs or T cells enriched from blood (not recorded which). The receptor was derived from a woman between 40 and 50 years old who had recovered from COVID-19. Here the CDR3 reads CASSWEGAEAGGPNTGELFF. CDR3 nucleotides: TGTGCCAGCAGTTGGGAGGGGGCAGAGGCGGGAGGGCCGAACACCGGGGAGCTGTTTTTT.